These 5 T cell receptor beta chains came from one sample sequenced in a study of identical twins. TCRdb re-called the 5' RACE reads with MiXCR, one entry per CDR3 protein. The table shows 200,000 to 300,000 distinct CDR3 sequences, with 7.5% occurring only once. These data were also reused for a study on yellow fever vaccine responses in identical twins.

Sequencing input: CD8+ T cells sorted from blood. These TCRs come from a woman between 18 and 29 years old in good health.

This chain connects TRBV28 to TRBJ1-3, with D possibly TRBD1 on 5 matching bases. CDR1 is MDHEN and CDR2 is SYDVKM in the germline V gene. Trimming took off 3 bases at V and 4 bases at J, with 10 bases between the two ends. The CDR3 consists of 14 residues. The DNA for the CDR3 is TGTGCCAGCAGTTTCCAGGGAACGGGAAACACCATATATTTT. Translated: CASSFQGTGNTIYF.

This clonotype has a count of ten or more. V gene TRBV5-6 combines with J gene TRBJ2-2; D ambiguous. The CDR3 is made up of 11 amino acids. Germline V gene sequence: CDR1 SGHDT, CDR2 YYEEEE. The V end was cut by 6 bases, the J end by 7 bases, with 7 bases between. The CDR3 sequence: CASTTGGELFF. CDR3 bases: TGTGCCAGCACGACGGGCGGGGAGCTGTTTTTT.

J is TRBJ1-3 and V is TRBV13; possibly TRBD1 for D (6 bases). Germline CDR1 is PRHDT and CDR2 is FYEKMQ (reference sequence). Trimming left V 2 bases short and J 8 bases short, with 10 bases between. The CDR3 is 13 residues long. The CDR3 is CASSLRGGHTIYF. CDR3 sequence (DNA): TGTGCCAGCAGCTTACGAGGGGGGCACACCATATATTTT.

This clonotype has a count of ten or more. The chain couples TRBV29-1 to TRBJ2-7; D perhaps matches TRBD1 (6 bases). The germline V gene encodes CDR1 SQVTM and CDR2 ANQGSEA. Trimming removed 8 bases at V and 3 bases at J, with 14 bases between. The CDR3 has 12 amino acids. Here the CDR3 DNA reads TGCAGCTCCGGGGACAACTTCTACGAGCAGTACTTC. It encodes CSSGDNFYEQYF.

The chain employs TRBV5-6 and TRBJ2-7, with 8 positions matching TRBD1. CDR3 size: 16 residues. The germline V gene has CDR1 SGHDT and CDR2 YYEEEE. Trimming at V came to 4 bases and at J to 5 bases, leaving 14 bases not matched to a gene. The CDR3 region has the DNA TGTGCCAGCAGCGACATGATCGAAGACAGGGGCAACGAGCAGTACTTC. This translates into CASSDMIEDRGNEQYF.